This T cell receptor (beta chain) was obtained from a study of liver allograft versus peripheral blood T cells. Across the whole study: Comparisons were made between T cell receptor repertoires found in transplanted livers and those circulating in recipients' peripheral blood.

TCRdb reprocessed the reads with MiXCR, giving one entry per CDR3 protein. The sample shows approximately 9,000 distinct CDR3 sequences, around a fifth of them seen only once. This clonotype is deemed medium-sized (0.01 to 0.1%). Germline V gene sequence: CDR1 MDHEN, CDR2 SYDVKM. This CDR3 contains 15 residues. J was trimmed by 2 bases and V by 7 bases; bases with no gene match: 8. The receptor was isolated from a human patient who had a liver transplant. Some T cells may originate from the graft donor. The V call is TRBV28, the J call TRBJ1-5; 7 bases line up with TRBD1. The CDR3 loop reads CASNPGQAGNQPQHF. CDR3 in DNA: TGTGCCAGCAACCCAGGACAGGCAGGCAATCAGCCCCAGCATTTT.